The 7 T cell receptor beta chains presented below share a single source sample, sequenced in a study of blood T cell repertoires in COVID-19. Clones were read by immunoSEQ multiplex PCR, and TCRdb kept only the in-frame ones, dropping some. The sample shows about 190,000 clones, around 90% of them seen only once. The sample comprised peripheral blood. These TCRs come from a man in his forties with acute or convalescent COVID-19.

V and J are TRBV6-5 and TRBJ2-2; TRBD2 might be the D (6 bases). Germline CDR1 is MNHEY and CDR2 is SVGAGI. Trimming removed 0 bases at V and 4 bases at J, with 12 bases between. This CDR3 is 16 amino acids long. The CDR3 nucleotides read TGTGCCAGCAGTTACTCGACTCTGCGGGGCACCGGGGAGCTGTTTTTT. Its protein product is CASSYSTLRGTGELFF.

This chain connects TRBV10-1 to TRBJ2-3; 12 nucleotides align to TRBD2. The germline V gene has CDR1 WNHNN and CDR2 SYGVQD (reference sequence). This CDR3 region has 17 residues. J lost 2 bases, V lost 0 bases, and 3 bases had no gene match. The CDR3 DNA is TGCGCCAGCAGTGAGTCCACTAGCGGGGGGCCCACAGATACGCAGTATTTT. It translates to CASSESTSGGPTDTQYF.

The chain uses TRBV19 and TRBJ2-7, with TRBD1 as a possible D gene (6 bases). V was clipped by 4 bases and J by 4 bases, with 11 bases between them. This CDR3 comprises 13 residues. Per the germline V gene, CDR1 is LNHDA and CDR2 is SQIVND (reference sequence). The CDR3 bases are TGTGCCAGTAGTAGGGGGCTGTTTTACGAGCAGTACTTC. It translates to CASSRGLFYEQYF.

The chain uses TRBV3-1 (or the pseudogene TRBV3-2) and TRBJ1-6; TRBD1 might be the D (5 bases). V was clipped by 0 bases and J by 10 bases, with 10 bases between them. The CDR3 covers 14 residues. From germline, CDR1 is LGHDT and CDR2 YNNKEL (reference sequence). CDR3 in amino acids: CASSQDYRRSPLHF. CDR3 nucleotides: TGTGCCAGCAGCCAAGATTACAGGAGATCACCCCTCCACTTT.

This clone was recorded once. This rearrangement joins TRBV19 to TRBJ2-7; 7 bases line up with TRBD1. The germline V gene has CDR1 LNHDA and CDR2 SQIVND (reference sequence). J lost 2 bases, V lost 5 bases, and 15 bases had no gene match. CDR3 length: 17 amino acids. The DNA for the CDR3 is TGTGCCAGTAGTTGGCATTACCCGGGACAGAGAACCTACGAGCAGTACTTC. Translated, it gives CASSWHYPGQRTYEQYF.

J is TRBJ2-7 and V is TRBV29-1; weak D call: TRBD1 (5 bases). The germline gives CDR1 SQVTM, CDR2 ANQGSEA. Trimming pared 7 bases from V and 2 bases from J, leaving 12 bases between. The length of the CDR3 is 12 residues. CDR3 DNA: TGCAGCGGACAGACAGCGCCCTACGAGCAGTACTTC. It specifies CSGQTAPYEQYF.

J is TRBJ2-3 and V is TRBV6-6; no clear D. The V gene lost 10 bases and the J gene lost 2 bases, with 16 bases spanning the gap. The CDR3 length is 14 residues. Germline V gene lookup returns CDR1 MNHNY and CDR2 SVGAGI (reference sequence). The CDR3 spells CATNRGPITDTQYF. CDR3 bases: TGTGCCACCAATCGTGGGCCGATCACAGATACGCAGTATTTT.